What follows are 17 T cell receptor beta chains derived from one specimen sequenced in a study of identical twins. MiXCR, applied by TCRdb to the 5' RACE reads, yields one record per CDR3 protein. The data show roughly 750,000 distinct CDR3 sequences, around 20% seen once. These data were likewise used in another study, on T cells expressing NK-cell markers.

Specimen: PBMCs. These receptors all stem from a woman under 30 in good health.

V is TRBV3-1 and J is TRBJ2-1; D remains unclear. V was shortened by 0 bases and J by 8 bases, with 14 bases between the two germline ends. Looked up from germline, CDR1 is LGHDT and CDR2 is YNNKEL (reference sequence). The CDR3 spans 15 residues. DNA for the CDR3: TGTGCCAGCAGCCAAGATTACGGAACGGACGATGAGCAGTTCTTC. This encodes CASSQDYGTDDEQFF.

The rearrangement links TRBV3-1 to TRBJ2-1; D not certain. Germline CDR1 and CDR2: LGHDT and YNNKEL (reference sequence). Trimming left V 8 bases short and J 9 bases short, with 20 bases between. The CDR3 extends over 14 amino acids. CDR3 loop: CASGYGGTRLEQFF. The CDR3, as DNA: TGTGCCAGCGGCTACGGCGGAACTCGTCTTGAGCAGTTCTTC.

This clonotype was counted many times. The V call is TRBV7-2, the J call TRBJ1-2, with D maybe TRBD1 (6 bases). V was clipped by 2 bases and J by 4 bases, with 11 bases between them. Germline CDR1 reads SGHTA; CDR2 reads FQGNSA. The CDR3 runs 14 residues. In DNA, the CDR3 is TGTGCCAGCAGCTTAACCGGACAGAGCTATGGCTACACCTTC. Translated, it gives CASSLTGQSYGYTF.

Ten or more counts support this clonotype. The chain recombines TRBV20-1 with TRBJ2-3; D is unclear. This CDR3 contains 12 residues. The ends were cut back, 6 bases at V and 1 base at J, with 8 bases in the middle. Per the germline V gene, CDR1 is DFQATT and CDR2 is SNEGSKA (reference sequence). CDR3 sequence: CSAKDRTDTQYF. CDR3 DNA sequence: TGCAGTGCGAAGGACCGCACAGATACGCAGTATTTT.

V and J are TRBV6-2 or TRBV6-3 and TRBJ2-1, with D possibly matching TRBD2 (5 bases). This CDR3 has 15 amino acids. Trimming took off 2 bases at V and 3 bases at J, with 11 bases between the two ends. Germline CDR1 reads MNHEY; CDR2 reads SVGEGT. CDR3 in amino acids: CASSYHSGNYNEQFF. The CDR3 DNA sequence: TGTGCCAGCAGTTACCACAGCGGAAACTACAATGAGCAGTTCTTC.

This clonotype turned up a few times. V and J are TRBV29-1 and TRBJ2-5; D is unresolved. Germline CDR1 is SQVTM and CDR2 is ANQGSEA. This CDR3 is built from 13 residues. Deletions cut 3 bases from V and 4 bases from J, with 12 bases between. The CDR3 loop is CSVDSVRRETQYF. The DNA for the CDR3 is TGCAGCGTTGACAGCGTACGACGAGAGACCCAGTACTTC.

The J gene is TRBJ2-7, the V gene TRBV5-1; 9 nucleotides match TRBD2. Germline V gives CDR1 SGHRS, CDR2 YFSETQ. V shed 4 bases, J shed 0 bases, and the junction held 8 bases outside the gene matches. The CDR3 covers 16 residues. The DNA of the CDR3 is TGCGCCAGCAGCCGTCCACTAGCGGGTAGCTCCTACGAGCAGTACTTC. The encoded protein is CASSRPLAGSSYEQYF.

V is TRBV12-3 or TRBV12-4 and J is TRBJ2-7, with a possible D match to TRBD2 (6 bases). The V end was cut by 7 bases, the J end by 5 bases, with 12 bases between. The CDR3 sequence is 12 residues long. CDR3 protein: CASIGGNNEQYF. In DNA form, the CDR3 reads TGTGCCAGCATTGGCGGGAATAACGAGCAGTACTTC.

V is TRBV20-1 and J is TRBJ1-1, with a tentative D call TRBD1 (5 bases). Per germline, CDR1 DFQATT and CDR2 SNEGSKA (reference sequence). This CDR3 has 13 residues. CDR3 nucleotides: TGCTCTCCCCGGGCAGGGAAGAACACTGAAGCTTTCTTT. Translation: CSPRAGKNTEAFF.

This clonotype was picked up a small number of times. V gene TRBV5-5 combines with J gene TRBJ2-1, with D perhaps matching TRBD1 (6 bases). V dropped 10 bases and J dropped 14 bases, with 28 bases sitting between them. This CDR3 has 14 residues. The germline V gene encodes CDR1 SGHKS and CDR2 YYEKEE (reference sequence). The CDR3 region is CAWVWLDRWSGEFF. The CDR3, as DNA: TGTGCCTGGGTTTGGCTCGACAGGTGGTCAGGGGAGTTCTTC.

This sequence joins TRBV29-1 and TRBJ1-1; tentatively, D is TRBD1 (5 bases). Germline assignment: CDR1 SQVTM and CDR2 ANQGSEA. The CDR3 consists of 14 residues. Deletions cut 3 bases from V and 2 bases from J, with 13 bases between. The DNA for the CDR3 is TGCAGCGTTGACTTCGCAGGGAGTAACACTGAAGCTTTCTTT. It is translated as CSVDFAGSNTEAFF.

In this sample, this clonotype turned up a few times. The gene calls are TRBV4-2 and TRBJ1-1; a possible D gene is TRBD1 (5 bases). V lost 3 bases and J 5 bases, leaving 10 bases between the germline ends. Per the germline V gene, CDR1 is LGHNA and CDR2 is YNFKEQ. The CDR3 runs 13 residues. The chain's CDR3 is CASSQPGRTEAFF. The CDR3 nucleotides read TGTGCCAGCAGCCAGCCAGGGCGGACTGAAGCTTTCTTT.

The chain carries TRBV12-3 or TRBV12-4 and TRBJ2-3; D tentatively reads TRBD1 or TRBD2 (5 bases each). Trimming took off 8 bases at V and 3 bases at J, with 15 bases between the two ends. The CDR3 has 14 amino acids. The CDR3 sequence: CASGPQGTTDTQYF. CDR3 sequence (DNA): TGTGCCAGCGGCCCTCAAGGGACGACAGATACGCAGTATTTT.

This clonotype was counted a few times. The rearrangement links TRBV7-2 to TRBJ2-7; unclear D gene. The CDR3 contains 13 residues. Germline-derived CDR1 and CDR2 are SGHTA and FQGNSA. The germline V and J ends were trimmed by 5 bases and 2 bases, with 10 bases remaining between them. CDR3 nucleotides: TGTGCCAGCAGCCCGCAGGCGCCCTACGAGCAGTACTTC. It specifies CASSPQAPYEQYF. The full variable domain, its missing parts supplied by reference TRBV7-2 and TRBJ2-7, is GAGVSQSPSNKVTEKGKDVELRCDPISGHTALYWYRQSLGQGLEFLIYFQGNSAPDKSGLPSDRFSAERTGGSVSTLTIQRTQQEDSAVYLCASSPQAPYEQYFGPGTRLTVT.

This clonotype was seen a single time. The chain is built from TRBV5-1 and TRBJ1-1; D gene unclear. This CDR3 is built from 14 residues. Germline V gives CDR1 SGHRS, CDR2 YFSETQ. V was shortened by 0 bases and J by 6 bases, with 12 bases between the two germline ends. Here the CDR3 reads CASSLGGGLPEAFF. The CDR3 region has the DNA TGCGCCAGCAGCTTGGGAGGTGGCCTTCCTGAAGCTTTCTTT.

The chain uses TRBV10-3 and TRBJ2-7; D may correspond to TRBD1 or TRBD2 (6 bases each). The CDR3 extends over 14 amino acids. CDR1 is ENHRY, CDR2 SYGVKD, per germline. Trimming shortened V by 4 bases and J by 0 bases, and 10 bases separated the two germline ends. The CDR3 nucleotides are TGTGCCATCAGTGCGGGGGCTTCCTCCTACGAGCAGTACTTC. This codes for CAISAGASSYEQYF.

This clonotype was seen more than once but under ten times. The V gene is TRBV10-3, the J gene TRBJ2-1, with D perhaps TRBD2 (7 bases). Trimming removed 0 bases from V and 5 bases from J, with 14 bases in between. This CDR3 region has 16 residues. The germline V gene has CDR1 ENHRY and CDR2 SYGVKD. The CDR3 sequence: CAISESMGGANNEQFF. The CDR3 nucleotides read TGTGCCATCAGTGAGTCGATGGGGGGGGCCAACAATGAGCAGTTCTTC.